Listed below are T cell receptor beta chains from one sample, sequenced in a study of a mutant IDH1 vaccine in newly diagnosed glioma. Antigen specificity for these receptors is unknown. The method was immunoSEQ multiplex PCR; TCRdb's version includes in-frame clones alone and lacks a portion of them. The sample holds fewer than 35,000 clones; roughly 80% are singletons and the top ten take 25% to 30%. The material sequenced was PBMCs, taken from a glioma patient whose treatment included an IDH1 peptide vaccine. The receptors shown here come from a man aged 30-40 years with glioma. Each CDR3 is given with its conserved first and last residue. Fields, in order: clone size, CDR3 length, V gene, D gene, J gene, CDR3 protein, CDR3 DNA. The D gene is left open where the match is weak. Rows may omit the clone size; those that give it use once, few, many or a size class.

clone_size: -
cdr3_length: 11
v_call: TRBV6-5
d_call: -
j_call: TRBJ2-1
cdr3_aa: CASRQGSEQFF
cdr3_nt: TGTGCCAGCAGGCAGGGAAGTGAGCAGTTCTTC

clone_size: few
cdr3_length: 15
v_call: TRBV5-1
d_call: -
j_call: TRBJ2-7
cdr3_aa: CASSQGEGQYYEQYF
cdr3_nt: TGCGCCAGCAGCCAAGGGGAAGGACAATATTACGAGCAGTACTTC

clone_size: -
cdr3_length: 14
v_call: TRBV19
d_call: -
j_call: TRBJ2-2
cdr3_aa: CASSPGPATGELFF
cdr3_nt: TGTGCCAGTAGTCCGGGACCGGCCACCGGGGAGCTGTTTTTT

clone_size: -
cdr3_length: 13
v_call: TRBV11-3
d_call: -
j_call: TRBJ1-1
cdr3_aa: CASSSGRNTEAFF
cdr3_nt: TGTGCCAGCAGCTCAGGACGGAACACTGAAGCTTTCTTT

clone_size: -
cdr3_length: 19
v_call: TRBV18
d_call: TRBD1
j_call: TRBJ2-6
cdr3_aa: CASSPRRRDRSSGANVLTF
cdr3_nt: TGTGCCAGCTCACCAAGGCGCCGGGACAGAAGCTCTGGGGCCAACGTCCTGACTTTC

clone_size: -
cdr3_length: 16
v_call: TRBV12-1
d_call: -
j_call: TRBJ2-5
cdr3_aa: CASSTEKAAIQETQYF
cdr3_nt: TGTGCCAGCAGCACCGAAAAGGCCGCGATCCAAGAGACCCAGTACTTC

clone_size: -
cdr3_length: 16
v_call: TRBV10-3
d_call: TRBD2
j_call: TRBJ2-7
cdr3_aa: CAISVSSGGTSYEQYF
cdr3_nt: TGTGCCATCAGCGTCTCTAGCGGAGGGACCTCCTACGAGCAGTACTTC

clone_size: -
cdr3_length: 13
v_call: TRBV11-3
d_call: -
j_call: TRBJ2-3
cdr3_aa: CASSLDHHNTQYF
cdr3_nt: TGTGCCAGCAGCTTAGACCACCATAATACGCAGTATTTT

clone_size: -
cdr3_length: 16
v_call: TRBV7-8
d_call: -
j_call: TRBJ2-2
cdr3_aa: CASSFLAEINTGELFF
cdr3_nt: TGTGCCAGCAGCTTTCTGGCAGAAATTAACACCGGGGAGCTGTTTTTT

clone_size: -
cdr3_length: 12
v_call: TRBV29-1
d_call: -
j_call: TRBJ2-3
cdr3_aa: CSALHSTDTQYF
cdr3_nt: TGCAGCGCACTACACAGCACAGATACGCAGTATTTT

clone_size: -
cdr3_length: 14
v_call: TRBV5-1
d_call: TRBD1
j_call: TRBJ1-4
cdr3_aa: CASSRGQVREKLFF
cdr3_nt: TGCGCCAGCAGCCGAGGACAGGTCCGTGAAAAACTGTTTTTT

clone_size: -
cdr3_length: 15
v_call: TRBV5-6
d_call: -
j_call: TRBJ2-5
cdr3_aa: CASSLVTGNQETQYF
cdr3_nt: TGTGCCAGCAGCTTGGTTACAGGAAACCAAGAGACCCAGTACTTC

clone_size: few
cdr3_length: 17
v_call: TRBV5-1
d_call: TRBD2
j_call: TRBJ2-2
cdr3_aa: CASRTSGTIRGTGELFF
cdr3_nt: TGCGCCAGCAGGACTAGCGGGACTATCAGAGGCACCGGGGAGCTGTTTTTT

clone_size: -
cdr3_length: 12
v_call: TRBV5-6
d_call: -
j_call: TRBJ2-1
cdr3_aa: CASQEGFNEQFF
cdr3_nt: TGTGCCAGTCAAGAGGGATTCAATGAGCAGTTCTTC

clone_size: once
cdr3_length: 15
v_call: TRBV10-3
d_call: -
j_call: TRBJ1-1
cdr3_aa: CAISEGPRDNTEAFF
cdr3_nt: TGTGCCATCAGTGAGGGTCCCAGGGACAACACTGAAGCTTTCTTT

clone_size: -
cdr3_length: 18
v_call: TRBV29-1
d_call: -
j_call: TRBJ2-1
cdr3_aa: CSVEQSYGSLSSYNEQFF
cdr3_nt: TGCAGCGTTGAACAATCGTACGGCAGTTTGAGCTCCTACAATGAGCAGTTCTTC

clone_size: -
cdr3_length: 14
v_call: TRBV6-6
d_call: -
j_call: TRBJ2-7
cdr3_aa: CASSSRGIPNGQYF
cdr3_nt: TGTGCCAGCAGTTCCAGAGGGATTCCCAACGGTCAGTACTTC

clone_size: -
cdr3_length: 16
v_call: TRBV5-1
d_call: -
j_call: TRBJ2-5
cdr3_aa: CASSLDRGADKETQYF
cdr3_nt: TGCGCCAGCAGCTTGGATCGGGGGGCGGATAAAGAGACCCAGTACTTC

clone_size: -
cdr3_length: 18
v_call: TRBV28
d_call: TRBD1
j_call: TRBJ2-2
cdr3_aa: CASTESRQGVSFTGELFF
cdr3_nt: TGTGCCAGCACCGAGAGCCGACAGGGGGTCTCCTTCACCGGGGAGCTGTTTTTT

clone_size: -
cdr3_length: 16
v_call: TRBV7-9
d_call: TRBD2
j_call: TRBJ2-3
cdr3_aa: CASSLRTSGGTDTQYF
cdr3_nt: TGTGCCAGCAGCCTGAGGACTAGCGGAGGCACAGATACGCAGTATTTT

clone_size: -
cdr3_length: 14
v_call: TRBV11-2
d_call: -
j_call: TRBJ2-5
cdr3_aa: CASNLEGVLETQYF
cdr3_nt: TGTGCCAGCAATTTAGAGGGGGTGTTGGAGACCCAGTACTTC

clone_size: -
cdr3_length: 16
v_call: TRBV6-5
d_call: -
j_call: TRBJ1-1
cdr3_aa: CASSYGYGGMNTEAFF
cdr3_nt: TGTGCCAGCAGTTACGGGTACGGGGGCATGAACACTGAAGCTTTCTTT

clone_size: once
cdr3_length: 15
v_call: TRBV5-1
d_call: TRBD2
j_call: TRBJ2-7
cdr3_aa: CASSLVASGRSEQYF
cdr3_nt: TGCGCCAGCAGCTTGGTGGCTAGCGGGAGGTCCGAGCAGTACTTC

clone_size: -
cdr3_length: 13
v_call: TRBV18
d_call: -
j_call: TRBJ1-1
cdr3_aa: CACRMTEDTEAFF
cdr3_nt: TGTGCTTGCAGGATGACAGAGGACACTGAAGCTTTCTTT

clone_size: -
cdr3_length: 15
v_call: TRBV28
d_call: -
j_call: TRBJ1-4
cdr3_aa: CASSLGGRTNEKLFF
cdr3_nt: TGTGCCAGCAGTTTGGGTGGAAGAACTAATGAAAAACTGTTTTTT

clone_size: -
cdr3_length: 14
v_call: TRBV5-4
d_call: -
j_call: TRBJ1-1
cdr3_aa: CASSTAGAGTEAFF
cdr3_nt: TGTGCCAGCAGCACGGCAGGGGCGGGCACTGAAGCTTTCTTT

clone_size: -
cdr3_length: 14
v_call: TRBV6-5
d_call: -
j_call: TRBJ1-1
cdr3_aa: CASSSTGRNTEAFF
cdr3_nt: TGTGCCAGCAGTAGCACGGGACGAAACACTGAAGCTTTCTTT

clone_size: -
cdr3_length: 13
v_call: TRBV9
d_call: -
j_call: TRBJ1-1
cdr3_aa: CASSVARNTEAFF
cdr3_nt: TGTGCCAGCAGCGTAGCTAGGAACACTGAAGCTTTCTTT

clone_size: -
cdr3_length: 14
v_call: TRBV5-4
d_call: TRBD1
j_call: TRBJ1-6
cdr3_aa: CASSLEDRVTPLHF
cdr3_nt: TGTGCCAGCAGCTTGGAAGACAGGGTGACACCCCTCCACTTT

clone_size: -
cdr3_length: 13
v_call: TRBV9
d_call: -
j_call: TRBJ1-6
cdr3_aa: CASSVQGDSPLHF
cdr3_nt: TGTGCCAGCAGCGTCCAGGGCGATTCACCCCTCCACTTT

clone_size: -
cdr3_length: 15
v_call: TRBV5-4
d_call: TRBD1
j_call: TRBJ1-2
cdr3_aa: CASSFDRAPGYGYTF
cdr3_nt: TGTGCCAGCAGCTTTGACAGGGCCCCAGGCTATGGCTACACCTTC

clone_size: once
cdr3_length: 15
v_call: TRBV5-1
d_call: -
j_call: TRBJ2-3
cdr3_aa: CASSLEGLIRDTQYF
cdr3_nt: TGCGCCAGCAGCTTGGAAGGGTTAATTAGAGATACGCAGTATTTT

clone_size: few
cdr3_length: 12
v_call: TRBV7-2
d_call: -
j_call: TRBJ2-3
cdr3_aa: CASSSWADTQYF
cdr3_nt: TGTGCCAGCAGCTCGTGGGCAGATACGCAGTATTTT

clone_size: few
cdr3_length: 13
v_call: TRBV28
d_call: -
j_call: TRBJ1-4
cdr3_aa: CASRRLEDEKLFF
cdr3_nt: TGTGCCAGCAGAAGGTTGGAGGATGAAAAACTGTTTTTT

clone_size: -
cdr3_length: 16
v_call: TRBV7-2
d_call: TRBD2
j_call: TRBJ2-3
cdr3_aa: CASSPSSGRAPDTQYF
cdr3_nt: TGTGCCAGCAGCCCCTCTAGCGGGAGGGCCCCAGATACGCAGTATTTT

clone_size: -
cdr3_length: 13
v_call: TRBV14
d_call: -
j_call: TRBJ1-1
cdr3_aa: CASSQLTGTEAFF
cdr3_nt: TGTGCCAGCAGCCAACTTACCGGGACTGAAGCTTTCTTT

clone_size: -
cdr3_length: 12
v_call: TRBV2
d_call: -
j_call: TRBJ1-5
cdr3_aa: CASSTTYQPQHF
cdr3_nt: TGTGCCAGCAGCACCACCTATCAGCCCCAGCATTTT

clone_size: once
cdr3_length: 16
v_call: TRBV28
d_call: TRBD1
j_call: TRBJ1-6
cdr3_aa: CASSFLRDSNNSPLHF
cdr3_nt: TGTGCCAGCAGTTTCCTCCGGGACAGCAACAATTCACCCCTCCACTTT

clone_size: -
cdr3_length: 13
v_call: TRBV4-3
d_call: -
j_call: TRBJ1-6
cdr3_aa: CASSGNPNSPLHF
cdr3_nt: TGCGCCAGCAGCGGGAACCCTAATTCACCCCTCCACTTT

clone_size: -
cdr3_length: 15
v_call: TRBV19
d_call: TRBD1
j_call: TRBJ1-2
cdr3_aa: CASSISRGANYGYTF
cdr3_nt: TGTGCCAGTAGTATATCCAGGGGGGCTAACTATGGCTACACCTTC

clone_size: few
cdr3_length: 14
v_call: TRBV30
d_call: -
j_call: TRBJ1-5
cdr3_aa: CAWSVGQRNQPQHF
cdr3_nt: TGTGCCTGGAGTGTAGGACAGAGGAATCAGCCCCAGCATTTT

clone_size: -
cdr3_length: 14
v_call: TRBV10-3
d_call: -
j_call: TRBJ2-5
cdr3_aa: CAISESGPQETQYF
cdr3_nt: TGTGCCATCAGTGAGTCGGGACCCCAAGAGACCCAGTACTTC

clone_size: -
cdr3_length: 14
v_call: TRBV7-6
d_call: TRBD2
j_call: TRBJ2-7
cdr3_aa: CASSREGLAYEQYF
cdr3_nt: TGTGCCAGCAGCCGGGAAGGACTAGCCTACGAGCAGTACTTC

clone_size: once
cdr3_length: 15
v_call: TRBV5-1
d_call: TRBD2
j_call: TRBJ2-3
cdr3_aa: CASSQTGTTQNTQYF
cdr3_nt: TGCGCCAGCAGCCAAACCGGGACTACGCAGAATACGCAGTATTTT

clone_size: few
cdr3_length: 16
v_call: TRBV18
d_call: -
j_call: TRBJ1-2
cdr3_aa: CASSPELAAANYGYTF
cdr3_nt: TGTGCCAGCTCACCAGAGTTGGCAGCAGCTAACTATGGCTACACCTTC

clone_size: -
cdr3_length: 15
v_call: TRBV4-3
d_call: -
j_call: TRBJ2-2
cdr3_aa: CASSPTQGNTGELFF
cdr3_nt: TGCGCCAGCAGCCCAACGCAGGGAAACACCGGGGAGCTGTTTTTT

clone_size: -
cdr3_length: 14
v_call: TRBV5-1
d_call: TRBD1
j_call: TRBJ2-1
cdr3_aa: CASSVGTGMNEQFF
cdr3_nt: TGCGCCAGCAGCGTCGGGACAGGGATGAATGAGCAGTTCTTC

clone_size: -
cdr3_length: 12
v_call: TRBV5-1
d_call: TRBD1
j_call: TRBJ2-3
cdr3_aa: CASSLDRGTQYF
cdr3_nt: TGCGCCAGCAGCTTGGACAGGGGTACGCAGTATTTT

clone_size: few
cdr3_length: 15
v_call: TRBV7-8
d_call: -
j_call: TRBJ1-1
cdr3_aa: CASSLDTDRNTEAFF
cdr3_nt: TGTGCCAGCAGCTTAGACACGGACCGAAACACTGAAGCTTTCTTT

clone_size: -
cdr3_length: 15
v_call: TRBV19
d_call: -
j_call: TRBJ2-3
cdr3_aa: CASTPRGRDTDTQYF
cdr3_nt: TGTGCCAGTACACCCCGGGGGCGGGACACAGATACGCAGTATTTT

clone_size: few
cdr3_length: 13
v_call: TRBV4-3
d_call: -
j_call: TRBJ1-5
cdr3_aa: CASSQDRNQPQHF
cdr3_nt: TGCGCCAGCAGCCAAGATCGGAATCAGCCCCAGCATTTT

clone_size: -
cdr3_length: 17
v_call: TRBV7-8
d_call: -
j_call: TRBJ2-7
cdr3_aa: CASSFRGEGDIPYEQYF
cdr3_nt: TGTGCCAGCAGCTTTAGGGGGGAGGGGGACATCCCCTACGAGCAGTACTTC

clone_size: -
cdr3_length: 14
v_call: TRBV7-8
d_call: -
j_call: TRBJ2-5
cdr3_aa: CASSLVGGGETQYF
cdr3_nt: TGTGCCAGCAGCTTAGTAGGGGGTGGGGAGACCCAGTACTTC

clone_size: -
cdr3_length: 13
v_call: TRBV30
d_call: TRBD1
j_call: TRBJ2-7
cdr3_aa: CAWSAGQPYEQYF
cdr3_nt: TGTGCCTGGAGTGCGGGACAGCCCTACGAGCAGTACTTC